The clone carrying this TCR beta chain was recorded many times. Its matching antigen is unknown. TCRdb processed the reads anew with MiXCR; each CDR3 protein has one entry. Among 500,000 to 600,000 distinct CDR3 sequences listed, 15% to 20% were seen once. The data belong to a study of T cell repertoires in cytomegalovirus infection. The study, taken as a whole, reports: Dominating the ex vivo response were TCR beta clonotypes that were CMV-specific and HLA-C-restricted.

Specimen: CD8+ T cells from PBMCs. This receptor was identified in a human donor in good health (CMV status not recorded). Some clones in this sample may be carry-over from other donors' samples.

CDR3: CASSSGTPDTQYF. The CDR3 nucleotides read TGTGCCAGCAGTTCCGGGACCCCAGATACGCAGTATTTT. The chain links TRBV12-3 or TRBV12-4 to TRBJ2-3; D possibly uses TRBD1 or TRBD2 (5 bases each). V shed 4 bases and J shed 4 bases, with 9 bases lying between them. This CDR3 is 13 amino acids long.